A single T cell receptor beta chain is shown here with its context. This clone showed up many times. Its antigen has not been determined. Base quality data are lacking; no much larger clone is found one base away. The sample is drawn from a study of shared clonotypes between healthy human individuals (dated by TCRdb to the early 2020s). With respect to the entire study: The cohort comprised a couple of women and a few men aged 18 to 49 years. For each donor, CD4 naive and CD4 memory were each run on three plates, CD8 naive on two plates, and CD8 memory on one plate. The study deeply sequenced blood TCR repertoires of five healthy adults to estimate repertoire size and the extent of clonotype sharing between individuals. Libraries were prepared and TCR repertoires were sequenced by different laboratories using diverse techniques, in order to increase sequencing depth and limit assay-specific biases. Leukapheresis yielded between about 0.8 and 8.9 billion PBMCs per donor. What the research found in general, with its limitations: The small number of donors limited the genetic and exposure-history diversity represented. Incomplete sequencing was indicated by rarefaction of sorted-subset datasets, despite the large sequencing depth. Pairwise subsampling indicated that sequencing depth was expected to affect the degree of clonotype sharing among donors. When a few donors were compared, the shared fraction of clonotypes was about 5% for naive CD4, around 3.5% for naive CD8, 2.3% for memory CD4, and 0.4% for memory CD8. Compared with non-shared clonotypes, the clonotypes found in all four sorted-subset donors had higher generation probabilities. Only blood was sampled, and tissue TCR repertoires likely differ from those in blood. Estimated clonotype richness was generally larger for naive than for memory subsets.

Germline trimming: 2 bases from V, 9 bases from J; junction bases outside gene matches: 13. For CDR1 and CDR2, the germline V gene lists SGDLS and YYNGEE. The CDR3 goes from the cysteine to the phenylalanine over 16 residues. Just the 48-base CDR3 DNA is kept, in frame starting at base 1. TCR CDR3 regions were amplified from genomic DNA by multiplex PCR using the deep immunoSEQ assay. Genomic DNA extracted from each cell subset was distributed evenly over all wells of several immunoSEQ 96-well plates, and each plate served as one replicate. For sorted subsets, 200 to 250 ng of genomic DNA, equivalent to 30,000 or so T cell genomes, went into each replicate PCR. Purified libraries were quantified with a Qubit 3.0 fluorometer, sized on a Bioanalyzer 2100, and re-quantified with the KAPA Library Quantification kit. Every immunoSEQ 96-well plate was sequenced on a separate single-read 150-cycle Illumina NextSeq 550 flow cell. As for how the authors treated the data: Because only junctional sequences without quality scores were contained in the immunoSEQ output, filtering matching that applied to full-length reads could not be performed. Sequences were annotated with PyIR, a Python wrapper for IgBLAST v1.9, and V/J genes and CDR3 were assigned using IMGT germline references. Reads were removed for weak V/J assignments (E-value above 1e-6), missing CDR3, stop codons, out-of-frame junctions, or ambiguous translated residues. V3J clonotypes were defined as sequences sharing the same inferred V gene, J gene, and CDR3 amino acid sequence. Percentage overlap between repertoires was calculated by dividing the number of shared unique clonotypes by the size of the smaller repertoire. Richness of each repertoire was evaluated using RTK rarefaction, the Chao1 estimator, and Recon v2.1 estimates of unobserved clonotypes. Generation probabilities for all TCRbeta clonotypes obtained by the gDNA method from four donors were computed using OLGA. TCRdb retrieved this table from immuneACCESS and kept in-frame rearrangements only. Not all clones are present; in checked studies, unresolved V genes account for under half, and no reason is known for the remainder. D and trimming were read from the DNA, whereas the V and J calls and clone size are those reported in that table. This sample comprises about a million clones, around 77% of them detected only once. Clones ranked in the top ten supply 0.89% of the sample.

Donors were healthy HIV-negative adults with no recently reported acute infections or vaccinations. All donors were Caucasian adults living in Nashville, Tennessee, USA. CD4+ T cells were enriched by magnetic negative selection, after which naive cells were positively selected on CD45RA and the negative fraction was taken as the memory subset. Blood was obtained by leukapheresis, after which PBMCs were separated by Ficoll-Histopaque density gradient centrifugation and cryopreserved in liquid nitrogen vapor phase. Analytical flow cytometry was used to check the purity and quantity of every magnetically sorted T cell population. Each sorted fraction had its genomic DNA isolated and then quantified by UV absorbance on a Nanodrop 2000c.

This TCR derives from a man younger than 30 in good health. Some clones in this sample may be carry-over from other donors' samples. Sequencing used memory CD4+ T cells from PBMCs. Read against the paper, the sample's cell subset or site label means: CD45RA-negative fraction. The receptor chain draws on TRBV9 and TRBJ2-3; 9 central bases correspond to TRBD1. CDR3 protein: CASSVAGRTGEMTQYF. The DNA sequence follows: TGTGCCAGCAGCGTGGCCGGAAGGACAGGGGAGATGACGCAGTATTTT.